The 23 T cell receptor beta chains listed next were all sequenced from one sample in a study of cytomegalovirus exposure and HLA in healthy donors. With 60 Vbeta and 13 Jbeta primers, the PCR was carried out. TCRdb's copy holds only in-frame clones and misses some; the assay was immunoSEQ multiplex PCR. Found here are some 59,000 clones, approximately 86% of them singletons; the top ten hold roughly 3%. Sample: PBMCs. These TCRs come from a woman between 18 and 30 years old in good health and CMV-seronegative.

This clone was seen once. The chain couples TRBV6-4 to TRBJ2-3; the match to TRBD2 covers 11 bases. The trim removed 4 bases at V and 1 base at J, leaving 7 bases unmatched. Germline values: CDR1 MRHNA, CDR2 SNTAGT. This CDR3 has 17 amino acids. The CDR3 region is CASSVGTSGGGTDTQYF. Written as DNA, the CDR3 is TGTGCCAGCAGTGTGGGGACTAGCGGAGGGGGCACAGATACGCAGTATTTT.

For the CDR3, the DNA is TGTGCCAGCAGACAGGGTGGGGAGACCCAGTACTTC. Its protein product is CASRQGGETQYF. The chain is built from TRBV28 and TRBJ2-5, with a tentative D call TRBD1 (6 bases). V lost 6 bases and J lost 5, with 10 bases in between. Germline loops: CDR1 MDHEN, CDR2 SYDVKM. This CDR3 region has 12 residues.

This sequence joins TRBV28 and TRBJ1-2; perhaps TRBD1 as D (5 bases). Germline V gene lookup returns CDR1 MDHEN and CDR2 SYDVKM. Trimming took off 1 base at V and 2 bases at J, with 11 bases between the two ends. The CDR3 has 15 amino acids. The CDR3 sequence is CASSLSPGGNYGYTF. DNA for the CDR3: TGTGCCAGCAGTTTATCCCCGGGGGGGAACTATGGCTACACCTTC.

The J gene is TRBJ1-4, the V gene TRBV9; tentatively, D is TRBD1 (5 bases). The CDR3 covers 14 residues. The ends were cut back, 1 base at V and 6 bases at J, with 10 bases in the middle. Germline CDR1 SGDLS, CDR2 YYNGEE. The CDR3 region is CASSVSEGYEKLFF. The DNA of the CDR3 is TGTGCCAGCAGCGTATCGGAGGGGTATGAAAAACTGTTTTTT.

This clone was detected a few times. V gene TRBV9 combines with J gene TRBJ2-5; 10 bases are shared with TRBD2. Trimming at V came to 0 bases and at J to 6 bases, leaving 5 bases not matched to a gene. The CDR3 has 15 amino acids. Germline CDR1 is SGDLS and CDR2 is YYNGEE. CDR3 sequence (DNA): TGTGCCAGCAGCGTAGGTGATAGCGGGAGGCAGACCCAGTACTTC. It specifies CASSVGDSGRQTQYF. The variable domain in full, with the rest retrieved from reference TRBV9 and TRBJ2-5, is DSGVTQTPKHLITATGQRVTLRCSPRSGDLSVYWYQQSLDQGLQFLIQYYNGEERAKGNILERFSAQQFPDLHSELNLSSLELGDSALYFCASSVGDSGRQTQYFGPGTRLLVL.

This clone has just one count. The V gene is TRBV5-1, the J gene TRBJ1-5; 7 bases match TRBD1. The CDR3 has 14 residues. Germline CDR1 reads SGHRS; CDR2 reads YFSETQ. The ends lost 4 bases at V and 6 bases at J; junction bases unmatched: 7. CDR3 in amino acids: CASSMGQTGQPQHF. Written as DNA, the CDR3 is TGCGCCAGCAGCATGGGACAGACTGGTCAGCCCCAGCATTTT.

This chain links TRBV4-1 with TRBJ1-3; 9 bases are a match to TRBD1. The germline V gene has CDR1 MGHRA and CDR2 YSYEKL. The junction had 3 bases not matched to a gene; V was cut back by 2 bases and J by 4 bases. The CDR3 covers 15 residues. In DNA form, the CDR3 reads TGCGCCAGCAGCCAACGGGACAGGGAAGGAAACACCATATATTTT. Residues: CASSQRDREGNTIYF.

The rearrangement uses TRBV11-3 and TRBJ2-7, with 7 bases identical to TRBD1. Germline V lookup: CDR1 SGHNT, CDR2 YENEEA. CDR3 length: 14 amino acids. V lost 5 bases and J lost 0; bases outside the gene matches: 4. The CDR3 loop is CASSLRQGSYEQYF. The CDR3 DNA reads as TGTGCCAGCAGCCTAAGACAGGGCTCCTACGAGCAGTACTTC.

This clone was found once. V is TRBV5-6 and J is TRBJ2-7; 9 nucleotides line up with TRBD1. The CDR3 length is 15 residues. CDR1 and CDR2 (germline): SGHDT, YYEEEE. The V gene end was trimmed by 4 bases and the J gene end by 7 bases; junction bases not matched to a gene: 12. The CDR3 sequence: CASSPTGDREYEQYF. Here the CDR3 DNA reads TGTGCCAGCAGCCCGACGGGGGACAGGGAGTATGAGCAGTACTTC.

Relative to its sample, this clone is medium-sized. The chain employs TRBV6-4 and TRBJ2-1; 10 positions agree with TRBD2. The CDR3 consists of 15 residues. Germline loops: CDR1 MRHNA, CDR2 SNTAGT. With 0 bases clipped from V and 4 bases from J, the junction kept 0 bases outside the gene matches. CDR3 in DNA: TGTGCCAGCAGTGACTCTAGCGGGAGGTACAATGAGCAGTTCTTC. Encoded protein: CASSDSSGRYNEQFF.

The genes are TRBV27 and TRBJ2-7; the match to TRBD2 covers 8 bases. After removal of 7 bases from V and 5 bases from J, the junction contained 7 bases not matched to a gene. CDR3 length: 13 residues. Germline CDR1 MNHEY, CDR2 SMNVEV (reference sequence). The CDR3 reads CASTPGGADEQYF. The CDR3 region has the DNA TGTGCCAGCACCCCGGGGGGGGCAGACGAGCAGTACTTC.

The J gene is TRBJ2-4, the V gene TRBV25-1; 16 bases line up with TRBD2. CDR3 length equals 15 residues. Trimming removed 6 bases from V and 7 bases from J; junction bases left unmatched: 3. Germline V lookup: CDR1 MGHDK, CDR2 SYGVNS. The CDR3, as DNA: TGTGCCAGCAGCGGGACTAGCGGGAGGGTCAACATTCAGTACTTC. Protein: CASSGTSGRVNIQYF.

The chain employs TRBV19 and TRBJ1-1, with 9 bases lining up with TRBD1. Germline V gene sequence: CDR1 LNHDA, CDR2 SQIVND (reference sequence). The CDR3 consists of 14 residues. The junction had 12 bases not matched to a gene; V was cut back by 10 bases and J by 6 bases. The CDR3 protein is CATSKPRQGAEAFF. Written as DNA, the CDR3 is TGTGCCACCTCCAAACCGAGACAGGGGGCTGAAGCTTTCTTT.

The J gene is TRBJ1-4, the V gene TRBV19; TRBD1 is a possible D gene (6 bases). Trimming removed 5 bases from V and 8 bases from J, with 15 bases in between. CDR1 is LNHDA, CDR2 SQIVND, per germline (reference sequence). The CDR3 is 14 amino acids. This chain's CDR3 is CASSSRRGGEKLFF. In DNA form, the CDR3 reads TGTGCCAGTAGTTCAAGGAGAGGGGGAGAAAAACTGTTTTTT.

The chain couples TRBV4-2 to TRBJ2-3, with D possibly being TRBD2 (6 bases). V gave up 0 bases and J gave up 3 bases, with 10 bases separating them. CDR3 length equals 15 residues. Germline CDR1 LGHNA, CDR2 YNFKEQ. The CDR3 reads CASSQDGGSTDTQYF. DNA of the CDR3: TGTGCCAGCAGCCAAGATGGGGGGTCGACAGATACGCAGTATTTT.

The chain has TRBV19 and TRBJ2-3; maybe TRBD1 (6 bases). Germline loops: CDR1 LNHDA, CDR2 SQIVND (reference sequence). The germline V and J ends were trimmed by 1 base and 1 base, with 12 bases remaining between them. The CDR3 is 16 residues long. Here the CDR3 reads CASSIAGAGRTDTQYF. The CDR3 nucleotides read TGTGCCAGTAGTATAGCAGGGGCGGGTCGCACAGATACGCAGTATTTT.

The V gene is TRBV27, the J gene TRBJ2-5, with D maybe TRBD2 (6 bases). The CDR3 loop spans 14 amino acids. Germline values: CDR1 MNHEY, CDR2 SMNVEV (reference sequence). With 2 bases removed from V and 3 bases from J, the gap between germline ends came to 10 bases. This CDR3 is CASSLGGWEETQYF. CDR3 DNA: TGTGCCAGCAGTTTAGGGGGGTGGGAAGAGACCCAGTACTTC.

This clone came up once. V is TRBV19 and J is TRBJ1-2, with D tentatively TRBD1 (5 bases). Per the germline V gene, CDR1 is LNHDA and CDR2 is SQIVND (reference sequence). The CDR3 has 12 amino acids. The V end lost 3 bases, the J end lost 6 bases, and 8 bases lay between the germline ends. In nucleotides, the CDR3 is TGTGCCAGTAGTATGCAAGGGGATGGCTACACCTTC. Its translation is CASSMQGDGYTF.

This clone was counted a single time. The CDR3 protein is CASSLDRGSEQYF. The CDR3 DNA reads as TGTGCCAGCAGCTTGGACAGGGGATCAGAGCAGTACTTC. V and J are TRBV5-4 and TRBJ2-7; 7 nucleotides align to TRBD1. This CDR3 is 13 amino acids long. The V gene end was trimmed by 0 bases and the J gene end by 7 bases; junction bases not matched to a gene: 4. Germline V CDR1 and CDR2: SGHNT, YYREEE (reference sequence).

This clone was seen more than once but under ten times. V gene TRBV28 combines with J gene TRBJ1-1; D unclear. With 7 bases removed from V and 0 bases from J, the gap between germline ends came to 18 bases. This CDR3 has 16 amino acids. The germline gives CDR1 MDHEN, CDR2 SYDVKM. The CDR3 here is CASINTPRLMNTEAFF. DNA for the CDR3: TGTGCCAGCATCAACACGCCGCGGCTTATGAACACTGAAGCTTTCTTT. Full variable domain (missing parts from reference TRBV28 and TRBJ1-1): DVKVTQSSRYLVKRTGEKVFLECVQDMDHENMFWYRQDPGLGLRLIYFSYDVKMKEKGDIPEGYSVSREKKERFSLILESASTNQTSMYLCASINTPRLMNTEAFFGQGTRLTVV.

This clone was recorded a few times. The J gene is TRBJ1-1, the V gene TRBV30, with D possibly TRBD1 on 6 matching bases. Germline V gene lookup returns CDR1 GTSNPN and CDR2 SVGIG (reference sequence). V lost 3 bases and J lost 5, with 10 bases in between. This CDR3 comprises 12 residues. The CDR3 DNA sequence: TGTGCCTGGAGCGAGGGGGGGACTGAAGCTTTCTTT. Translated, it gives CAWSEGGTEAFF.

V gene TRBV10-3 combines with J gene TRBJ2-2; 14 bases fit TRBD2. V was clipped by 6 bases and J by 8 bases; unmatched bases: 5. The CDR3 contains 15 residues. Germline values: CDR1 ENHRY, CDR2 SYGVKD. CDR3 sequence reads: CAIRPGLAGEGELFF. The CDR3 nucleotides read TGTGCCATCAGGCCGGGACTAGCGGGAGAAGGGGAGCTGTTTTTT.

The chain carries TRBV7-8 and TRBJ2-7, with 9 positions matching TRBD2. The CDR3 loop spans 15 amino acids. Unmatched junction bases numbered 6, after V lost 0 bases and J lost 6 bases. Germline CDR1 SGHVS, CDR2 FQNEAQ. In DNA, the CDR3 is TGTGCCAGCAGCTTAGCAGGGACTAGCAAGACCGAGCAGTACTTC. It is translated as CASSLAGTSKTEQYF.